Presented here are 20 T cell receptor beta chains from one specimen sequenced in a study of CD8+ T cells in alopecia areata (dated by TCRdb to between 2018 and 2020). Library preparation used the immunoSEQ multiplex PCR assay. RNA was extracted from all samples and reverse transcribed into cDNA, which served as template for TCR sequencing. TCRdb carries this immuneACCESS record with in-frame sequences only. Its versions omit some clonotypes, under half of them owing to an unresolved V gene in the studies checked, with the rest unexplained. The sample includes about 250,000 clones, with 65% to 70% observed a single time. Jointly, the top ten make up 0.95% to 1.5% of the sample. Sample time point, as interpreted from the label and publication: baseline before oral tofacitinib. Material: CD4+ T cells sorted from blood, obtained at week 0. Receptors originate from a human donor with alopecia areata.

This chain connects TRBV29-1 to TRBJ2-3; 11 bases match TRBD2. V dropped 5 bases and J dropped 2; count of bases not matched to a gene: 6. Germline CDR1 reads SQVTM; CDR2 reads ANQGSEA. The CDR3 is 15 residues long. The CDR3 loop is CSVFRLAGITDTQYF. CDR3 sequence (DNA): TGCAGCGTTTTCAGACTAGCGGGGATCACAGATACGCAGTATTTT.

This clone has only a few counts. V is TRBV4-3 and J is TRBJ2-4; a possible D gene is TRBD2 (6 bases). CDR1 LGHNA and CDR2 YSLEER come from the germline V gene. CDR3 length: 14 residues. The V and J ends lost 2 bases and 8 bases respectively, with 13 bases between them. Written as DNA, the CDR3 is TGCGCCAGCAGCCAACAGGCCACGGGGGACATTCAGTACTTC. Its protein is CASSQQATGDIQYF.

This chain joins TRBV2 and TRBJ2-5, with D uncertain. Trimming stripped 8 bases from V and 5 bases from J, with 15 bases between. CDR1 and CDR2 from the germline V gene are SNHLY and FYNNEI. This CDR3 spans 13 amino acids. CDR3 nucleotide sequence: TGTGCCAGCTGGGGTTACAGATTGGAGACCCAGTACTTC. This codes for CASWGYRLETQYF.

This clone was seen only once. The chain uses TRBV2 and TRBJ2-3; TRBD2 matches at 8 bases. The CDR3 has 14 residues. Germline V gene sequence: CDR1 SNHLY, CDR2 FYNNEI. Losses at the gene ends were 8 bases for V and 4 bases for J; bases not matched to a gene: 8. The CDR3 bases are TGTGCCAGCTTGGAAGGACTAGCCCCAGATACGCAGTATTTT. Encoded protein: CASLEGLAPDTQYF.

The CDR3 protein is CASSENGWRSEAFF. In DNA form, the CDR3 reads TGTGCCAGCAGTGAAAATGGTTGGAGGAGTGAAGCTTTCTTT. The chain carries TRBV25-1 and TRBJ1-1; no clear D. The CDR3 spans 14 residues. Per germline, CDR1 MGHDK and CDR2 SYGVNS. The germline V and J ends were trimmed by 2 bases and 7 bases, with 14 bases remaining between them.

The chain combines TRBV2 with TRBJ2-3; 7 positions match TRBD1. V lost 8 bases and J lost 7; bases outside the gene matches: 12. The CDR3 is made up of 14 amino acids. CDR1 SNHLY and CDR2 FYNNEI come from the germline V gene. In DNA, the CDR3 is TGTGCCAGCCTAAGGGACAGTTCGGCGAATACGCAGTATTTT. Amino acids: CASLRDSSANTQYF.

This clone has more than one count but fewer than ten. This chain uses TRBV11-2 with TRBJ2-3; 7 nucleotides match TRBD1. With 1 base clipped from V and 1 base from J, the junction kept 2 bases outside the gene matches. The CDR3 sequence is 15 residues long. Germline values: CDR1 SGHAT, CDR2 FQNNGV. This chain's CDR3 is CASSLVGTGTDTQYF. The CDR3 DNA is TGTGCCAGCAGCTTAGTGGGGACAGGCACAGATACGCAGTATTTT.

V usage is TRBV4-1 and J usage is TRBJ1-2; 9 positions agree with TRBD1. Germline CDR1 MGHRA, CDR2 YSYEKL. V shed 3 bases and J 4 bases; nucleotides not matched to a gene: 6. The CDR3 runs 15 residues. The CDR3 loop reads CASSQWTGEVYGYTF. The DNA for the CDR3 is TGCGCCAGCAGCCAGTGGACAGGGGAAGTCTATGGCTACACCTTC.

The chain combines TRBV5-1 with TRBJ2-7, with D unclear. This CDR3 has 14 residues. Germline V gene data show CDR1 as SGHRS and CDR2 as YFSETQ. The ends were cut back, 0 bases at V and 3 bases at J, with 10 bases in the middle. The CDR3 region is CASSLELGLYEQYF. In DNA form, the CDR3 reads TGCGCCAGCAGCTTGGAACTGGGTCTCTACGAGCAGTACTTC.

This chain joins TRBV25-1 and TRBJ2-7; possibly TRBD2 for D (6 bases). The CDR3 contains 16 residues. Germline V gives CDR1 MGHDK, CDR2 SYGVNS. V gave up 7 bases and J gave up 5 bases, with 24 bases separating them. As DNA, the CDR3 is TGTGCCAGCACCTTAATCCTACCGGGCGGGGTCCACGAGCAGTACTTC. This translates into CASTLILPGGVHEQYF.

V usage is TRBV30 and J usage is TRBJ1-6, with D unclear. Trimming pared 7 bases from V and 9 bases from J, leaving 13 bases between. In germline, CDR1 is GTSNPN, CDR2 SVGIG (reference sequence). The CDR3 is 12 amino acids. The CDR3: CAFGREGSPLHF. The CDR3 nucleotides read TGTGCCTTCGGCCGAGAAGGTTCACCCCTCCACTTT. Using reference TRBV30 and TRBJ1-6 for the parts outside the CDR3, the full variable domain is SQTIHQWPATLVQPVGSPLSLECTVEGTSNPNLYWYRQAAGRGLQLLFYSVGIGQISSEVPQNLSASRPQDRQFILSSKKLLLSDSGFYLCAFGREGSPLHFGNGTRLTVT.

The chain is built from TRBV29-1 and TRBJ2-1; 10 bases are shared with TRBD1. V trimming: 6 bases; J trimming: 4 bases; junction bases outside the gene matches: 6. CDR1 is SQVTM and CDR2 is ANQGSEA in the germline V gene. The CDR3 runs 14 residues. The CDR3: CSVGGTGVYNEQFF. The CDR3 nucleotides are TGCAGCGTCGGCGGGACAGGGGTTTACAATGAGCAGTTCTTC.

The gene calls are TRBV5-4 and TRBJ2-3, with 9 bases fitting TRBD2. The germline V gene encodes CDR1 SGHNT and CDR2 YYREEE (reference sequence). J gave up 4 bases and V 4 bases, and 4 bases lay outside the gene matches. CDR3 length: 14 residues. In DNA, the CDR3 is TGTGCCAGCAGCACCAGGACTAGCGCAGATACGCAGTATTTT. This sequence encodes CASSTRTSADTQYF.

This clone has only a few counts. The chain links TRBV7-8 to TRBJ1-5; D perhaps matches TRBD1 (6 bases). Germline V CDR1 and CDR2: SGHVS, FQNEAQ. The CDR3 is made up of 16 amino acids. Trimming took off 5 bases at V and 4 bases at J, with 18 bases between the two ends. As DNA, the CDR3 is TGTGCCAGCAGCGGCGGGGGGGGCTTGTGGAATCAGCCCCAGCATTTT. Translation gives CASSGGGGLWNQPQHF.

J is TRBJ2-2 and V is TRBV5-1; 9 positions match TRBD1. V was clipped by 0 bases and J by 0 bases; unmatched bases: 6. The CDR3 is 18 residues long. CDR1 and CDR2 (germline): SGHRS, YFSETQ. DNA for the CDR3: TGCGCCAGCAGCTTGGCCGGGACAGGGACACCGAACACCGGGGAGCTGTTTTTT. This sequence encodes CASSLAGTGTPNTGELFF.

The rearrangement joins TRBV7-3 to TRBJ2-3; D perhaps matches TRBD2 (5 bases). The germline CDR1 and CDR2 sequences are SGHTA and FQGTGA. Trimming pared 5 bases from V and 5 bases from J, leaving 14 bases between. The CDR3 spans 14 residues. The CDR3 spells CASSLGLGRDTQYF. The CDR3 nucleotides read TGTGCCAGCAGCCTGGGGTTGGGGAGAGATACGCAGTATTTT.

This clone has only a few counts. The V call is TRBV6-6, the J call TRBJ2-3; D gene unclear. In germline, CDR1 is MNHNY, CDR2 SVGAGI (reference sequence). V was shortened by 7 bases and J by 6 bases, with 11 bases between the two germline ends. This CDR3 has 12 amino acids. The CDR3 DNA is TGTGCCAGCAATCCCTCCGGGGATACGCAGTATTTT. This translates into CASNPSGDTQYF.

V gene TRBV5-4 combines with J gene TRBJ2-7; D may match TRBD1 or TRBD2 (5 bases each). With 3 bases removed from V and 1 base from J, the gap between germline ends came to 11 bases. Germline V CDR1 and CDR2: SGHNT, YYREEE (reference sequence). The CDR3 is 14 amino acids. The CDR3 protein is CASSWGSRSYEQYF. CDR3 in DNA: TGTGCCAGCAGCTGGGGGTCCAGGTCCTACGAGCAGTACTTC. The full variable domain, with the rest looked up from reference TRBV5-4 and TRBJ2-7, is ETGVTQSPTHLIKTRGQQVTLRCSSQSGHNTVSWYQQALGQGPQFIFQYYREEENGRGNFPPRFSGLQFPNYSSELNVNALELDDSALYLCASSWGSRSYEQYFGPGTRLTVT.

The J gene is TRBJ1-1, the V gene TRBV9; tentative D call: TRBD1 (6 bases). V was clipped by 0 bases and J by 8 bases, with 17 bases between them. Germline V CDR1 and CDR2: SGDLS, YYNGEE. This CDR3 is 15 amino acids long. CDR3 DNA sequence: TGTGCCAGCAGCGTAGCCGGCCGGGGGGCTGCGGAAGCTTTCTTT. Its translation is CASSVAGRGAAEAFF.

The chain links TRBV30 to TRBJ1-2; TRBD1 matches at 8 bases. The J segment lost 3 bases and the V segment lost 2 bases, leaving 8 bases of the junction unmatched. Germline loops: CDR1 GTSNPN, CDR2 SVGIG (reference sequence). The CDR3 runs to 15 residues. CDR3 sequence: CAWSPGTGSHYGYTF. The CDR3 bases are TGTGCCTGGAGTCCCGGGACAGGTAGTCACTATGGCTACACCTTC.